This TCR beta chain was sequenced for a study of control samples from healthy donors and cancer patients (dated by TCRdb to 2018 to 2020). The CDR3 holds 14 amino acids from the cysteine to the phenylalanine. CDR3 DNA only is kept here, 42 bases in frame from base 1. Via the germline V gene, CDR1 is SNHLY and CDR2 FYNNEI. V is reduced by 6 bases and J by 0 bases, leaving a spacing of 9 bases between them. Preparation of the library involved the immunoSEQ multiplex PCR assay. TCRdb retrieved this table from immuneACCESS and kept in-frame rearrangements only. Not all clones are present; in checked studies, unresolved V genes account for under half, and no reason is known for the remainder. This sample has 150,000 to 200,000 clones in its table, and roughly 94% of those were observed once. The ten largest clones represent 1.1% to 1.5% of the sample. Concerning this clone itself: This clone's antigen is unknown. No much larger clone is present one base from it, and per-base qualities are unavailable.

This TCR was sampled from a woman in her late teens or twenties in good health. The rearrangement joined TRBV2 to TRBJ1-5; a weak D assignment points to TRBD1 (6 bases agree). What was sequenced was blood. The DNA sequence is TGTGCCAGCAGGGGGGGGCTTAGCAATCAGCCCCAGCATTTT. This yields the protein CASRGGLSNQPQHF. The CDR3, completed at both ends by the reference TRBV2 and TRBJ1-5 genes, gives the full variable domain EPEVTQTPSHQVTQMGQEVILRCVPISNHLYFYWYRQILGQKVEFLVSFYNNEISEKSEIFDDQFSVERPDGSNFTLKIRSTKLEDSAMYFCASRGGLSNQPQHFGDGTRLSIL.